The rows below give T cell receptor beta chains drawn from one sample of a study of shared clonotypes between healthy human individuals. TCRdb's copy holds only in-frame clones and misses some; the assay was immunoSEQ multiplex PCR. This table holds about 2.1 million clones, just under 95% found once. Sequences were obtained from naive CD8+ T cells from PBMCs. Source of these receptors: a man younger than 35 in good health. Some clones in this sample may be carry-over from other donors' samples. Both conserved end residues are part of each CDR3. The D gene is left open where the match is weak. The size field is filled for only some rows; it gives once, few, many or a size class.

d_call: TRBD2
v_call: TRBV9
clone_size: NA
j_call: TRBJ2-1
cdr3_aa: CASSVDSTSGAREQFF
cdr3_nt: TGTGCCAGCAGCGTAGATTCGACTAGCGGAGCCCGTGAGCAGTTCTTC

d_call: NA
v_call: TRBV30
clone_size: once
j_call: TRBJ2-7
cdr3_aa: CAWSDQFHEQYF
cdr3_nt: TGTGCCTGGAGTGACCAGTTCCACGAGCAGTACTTC

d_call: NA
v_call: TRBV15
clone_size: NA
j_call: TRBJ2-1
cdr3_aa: CATSRILGISHEQFF
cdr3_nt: TGTGCCACCAGCAGGATTCTTGGAATCTCCCATGAGCAGTTCTTC

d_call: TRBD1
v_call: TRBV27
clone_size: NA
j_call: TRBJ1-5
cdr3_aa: CASSLTGVSQPQHF
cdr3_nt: TGTGCCAGCAGTTTAACAGGGGTTTCCCAGCCCCAGCATTTT

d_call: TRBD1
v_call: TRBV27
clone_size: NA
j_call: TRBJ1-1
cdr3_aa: CASSLSPGTGIAEAFF
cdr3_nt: TGTGCCAGCAGTTTATCCCCCGGGACAGGGATCGCTGAAGCTTTCTTT

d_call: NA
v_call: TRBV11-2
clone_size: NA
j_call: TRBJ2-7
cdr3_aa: CASSLGPSLRYEQYF
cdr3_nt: TGTGCCAGCAGCTTAGGACCGAGCCTGAGGTACGAGCAGTACTTC

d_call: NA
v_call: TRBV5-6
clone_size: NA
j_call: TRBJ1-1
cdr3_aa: CASSSDKPEAFF
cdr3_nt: TGTGCCAGCAGCTCGGACAAGCCTGAAGCTTTCTTT

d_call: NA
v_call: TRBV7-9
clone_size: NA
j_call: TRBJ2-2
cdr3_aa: CASSLGQNTGELFF
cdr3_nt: TGTGCCAGCAGCCTCGGACAGAACACCGGGGAGCTGTTTTTT

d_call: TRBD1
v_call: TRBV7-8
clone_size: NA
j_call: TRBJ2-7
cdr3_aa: CASSPGGLGQYF
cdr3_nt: TGTGCCAGCAGCCCAGGGGGTCTGGGGCAGTACTTC

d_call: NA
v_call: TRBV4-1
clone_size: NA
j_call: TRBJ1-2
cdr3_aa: CASSQVAAHGYTF
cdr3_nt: TGCGCCAGCAGCCAAGTGGCAGCCCATGGCTACACCTTC

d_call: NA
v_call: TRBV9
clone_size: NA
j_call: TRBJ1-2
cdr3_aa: CASSASLSGEYGYTF
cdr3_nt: TGTGCCAGCAGCGCTTCACTCTCCGGAGAGTATGGCTACACCTTC

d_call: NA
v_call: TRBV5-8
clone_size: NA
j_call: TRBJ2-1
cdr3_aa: CASSPPLRAGEQFF
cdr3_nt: TGTGCCAGCAGCCCACCACTCAGAGCCGGTGAGCAGTTCTTC

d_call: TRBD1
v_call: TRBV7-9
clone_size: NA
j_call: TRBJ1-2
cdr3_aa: CASSSHRDSDSSNYGYTF
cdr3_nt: TGTGCCAGCAGCTCACACCGGGACAGCGATTCCTCTAACTATGGCTACACCTTC

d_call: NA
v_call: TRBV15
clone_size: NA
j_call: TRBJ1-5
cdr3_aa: CATSRGYRDDQPQHF
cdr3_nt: TGTGCCACCAGCAGAGGTTACAGGGATGATCAGCCCCAGCATTTT

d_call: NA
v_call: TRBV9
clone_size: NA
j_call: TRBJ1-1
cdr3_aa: CASSVDEADAAFF
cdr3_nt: TGTGCCAGCAGCGTAGATGAGGCGGATGCGGCTTTCTTT

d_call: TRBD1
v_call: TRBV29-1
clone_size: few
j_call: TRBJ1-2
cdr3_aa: CSVGDRGRTNYGYTF
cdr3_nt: TGCAGCGTGGGGGACAGGGGGCGAACTAACTATGGCTACACCTTC

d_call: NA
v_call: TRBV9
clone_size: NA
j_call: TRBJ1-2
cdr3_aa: CASSVHNDRQRLDYGYTF
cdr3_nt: TGTGCCAGCAGCGTCCACAATGACCGACAGAGGCTAGACTATGGCTACACCTTC

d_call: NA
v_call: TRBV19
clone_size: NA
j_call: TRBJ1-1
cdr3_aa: CASGQSLNTEAFF
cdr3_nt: TGTGCCAGTGGGCAGAGTTTGAACACTGAAGCTTTCTTT

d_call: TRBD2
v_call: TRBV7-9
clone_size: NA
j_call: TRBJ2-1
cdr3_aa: CASSFGGSGDEQFF
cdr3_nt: TGTGCCAGCAGCTTCGGCGGGAGCGGCGATGAGCAGTTCTTC

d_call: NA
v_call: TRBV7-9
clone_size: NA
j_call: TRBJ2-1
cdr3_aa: CASSLPSNEQFF
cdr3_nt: TGTGCCAGCAGCTTACCGAGCAATGAGCAGTTCTTC

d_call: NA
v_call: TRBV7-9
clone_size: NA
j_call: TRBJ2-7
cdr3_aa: CASSGDGYEQYF
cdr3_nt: TGTGCCAGCAGCGGTGATGGTTACGAGCAGTACTTC

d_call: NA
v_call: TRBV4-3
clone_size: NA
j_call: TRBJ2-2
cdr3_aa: CASSQPLAGLNTGELFF
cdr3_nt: TGCGCCAGCAGCCAACCCTTGGCGGGGCTGAACACCGGGGAGCTGTTTTTT

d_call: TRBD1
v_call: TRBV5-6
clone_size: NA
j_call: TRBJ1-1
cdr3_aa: CASSFGTGFEEAFF
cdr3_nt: TGTGCCAGCAGCTTCGGGACAGGGTTCGAAGAAGCTTTCTTT

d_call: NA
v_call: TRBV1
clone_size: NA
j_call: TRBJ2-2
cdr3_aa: CTSSQYSQGLAGGLSRTGELFF
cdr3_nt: TGCACCAGCAGCCAATACAGTCAGGGGCTAGCGGGAGGACTAAGTCGGACCGGGGAGCTGTTTTTT

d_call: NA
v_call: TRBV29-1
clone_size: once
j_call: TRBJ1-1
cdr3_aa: CSVESRVEAFF
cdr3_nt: TGCAGCGTTGAAAGTCGTGTGGAGGCTTTCTTT

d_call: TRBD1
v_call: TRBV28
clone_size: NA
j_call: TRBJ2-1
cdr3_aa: CASSVDRGASNEQFF
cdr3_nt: TGTGCCAGCAGTGTGGACAGGGGAGCTTCCAATGAGCAGTTCTTC

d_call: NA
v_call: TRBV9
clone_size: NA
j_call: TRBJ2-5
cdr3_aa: CASSAEQGVETQYF
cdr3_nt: TGTGCCAGCAGCGCAGAACAGGGAGTGGAGACCCAGTACTTC

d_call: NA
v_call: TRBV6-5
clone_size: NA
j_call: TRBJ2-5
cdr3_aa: CASSYSVGGGETQYF
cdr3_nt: TGTGCCAGCAGTTACTCCGTCGGGGGCGGGGAGACCCAGTACTTC

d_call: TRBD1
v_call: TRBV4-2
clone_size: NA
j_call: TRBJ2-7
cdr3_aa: CASSQAGQGFYEQYF
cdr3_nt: TGTGCCAGCAGCCAAGCTGGACAGGGCTTCTACGAGCAGTACTTC

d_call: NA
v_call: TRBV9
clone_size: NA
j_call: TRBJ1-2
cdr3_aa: CASRREAYGYTF
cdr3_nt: TGTGCCAGCCGCAGGGAGGCCTATGGCTACACCTTC

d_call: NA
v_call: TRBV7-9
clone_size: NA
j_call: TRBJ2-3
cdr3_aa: CASSLREDLTDTQYF
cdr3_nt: TGTGCCAGCAGCTTAAGGGAAGATCTAACAGATACGCAGTATTTT

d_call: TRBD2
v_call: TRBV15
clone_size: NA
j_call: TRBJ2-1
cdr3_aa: CATSPSSGSYNEQFF
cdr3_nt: TGTGCCACCAGCCCCTCTAGCGGGAGTTATAATGAGCAGTTCTTC

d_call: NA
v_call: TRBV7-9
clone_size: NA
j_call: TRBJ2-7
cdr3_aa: CASTGRDSSYEQYF
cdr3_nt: TGTGCCAGCACCGGAAGGGACTCCTCCTACGAGCAGTACTTC

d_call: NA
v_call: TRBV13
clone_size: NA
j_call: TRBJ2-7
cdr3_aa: CASSTAGSYYEQYF
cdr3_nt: TGTGCCAGCAGCACTGCGGGCAGCTACTACGAGCAGTACTTC

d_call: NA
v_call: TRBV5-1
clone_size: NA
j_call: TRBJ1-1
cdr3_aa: CASSLGRGMATEAFF
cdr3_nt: TGCGCCAGCAGCTTGGGACGGGGGATGGCCACTGAAGCTTTCTTT

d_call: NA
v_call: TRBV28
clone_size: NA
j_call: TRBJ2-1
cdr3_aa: CASSTDREQFF
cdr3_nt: TGTGCCAGCAGTACCGACAGAGAGCAGTTCTTC

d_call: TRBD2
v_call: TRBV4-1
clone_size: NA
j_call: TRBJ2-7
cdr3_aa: CASSQVAGGAYEQYF
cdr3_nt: TGCGCCAGCAGCCAAGTTGCGGGAGGGGCCTACGAGCAGTACTTC

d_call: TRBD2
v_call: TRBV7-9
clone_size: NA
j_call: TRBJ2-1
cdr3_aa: CASSSIAGGLWGNEQFF
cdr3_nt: TGTGCCAGCAGCTCGATAGCGGGTGGGCTATGGGGCAATGAGCAGTTCTTC

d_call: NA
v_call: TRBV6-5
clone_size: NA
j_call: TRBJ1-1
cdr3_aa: CASSPRRWGNTEAFF
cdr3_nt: TGTGCCAGCAGCCCACGTAGGTGGGGGAACACTGAAGCTTTCTTT

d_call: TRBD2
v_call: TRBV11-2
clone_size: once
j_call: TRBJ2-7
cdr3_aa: CASSSPLAALLSYEQYF
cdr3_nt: TGTGCCAGCAGCTCGCCCCTAGCGGCCCTCCTCTCCTACGAGCAGTACTTC

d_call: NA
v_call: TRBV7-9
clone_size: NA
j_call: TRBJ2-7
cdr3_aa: CASSLAELGSYEQYF
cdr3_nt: TGTGCCAGCAGCTTAGCCGAACTTGGCTCCTACGAGCAGTACTTC